Described below is a single TCR beta chain sequence and its context. The CDR3 covers 14 residues. Germline V gene sequence: CDR1 SNHLY, CDR2 FYNNEI. Trimming took 10 bases from V and 4 from J, leaving 19 bases between them. The protocol was immunoSEQ multiplex PCR, while the TCRdb copy is restricted to in-frame clones and leaves out a portion. The sample lists 70,000 to 100,000 clones, approximately 95% seen once, with approximately 0.93% in the top ten. This sample was included in a study of T cell changes during pregnancy in multiple sclerosis. This specimen consisted of peripheral blood, obtained in the first trimester of pregnancy. This sequence originates from a female donor with multiple sclerosis, enrolled in a pregnancy study. The V call is TRBV2, the J call TRBJ1-2, with no clear D. This CDR3 reads CAIHLDPNSYGYTF. The CDR3 coding sequence is TGTGCCATCCACCTTGACCCGAACAGCTATGGCTACACCTTC. Combining the CDR3 with reference TRBV2 and TRBJ1-2 gives the whole variable domain EPEVTQTPSHQVTQMGQEVILRCVPISNHLYFYWYRQILGQKVEFLVSFYNNEISEKSEIFDDQFSVERPDGSNFTLKIRSTKLEDSAMYFCAIHLDPNSYGYTFGSGTRLTVV.